This T cell receptor beta chain was found in a study of CD8+ T cells in alopecia areata. Study summary: The SALT score measured affected scalp surface percentage in treated patients. Study-level findings and limits: It was less clear whether patients shared TCRs than it was in mice, possibly because of HLA. Both scalp clonality and the expanded CD8+ clones among the top 100 showed a significant decrease with tofacitinib.

This clone was seen a handful of times. Antigen: not known. The CDR3 runs 14 residues. V lost 2 bases to trimming and J lost 6 bases, with 11 bases between them. The germline V gene has CDR1 MNHEY and CDR2 SVGAGI. Reverse transcription of extracted RNA yielded cDNA, which provided the sequencing template. TCRdb's table, derived via immunoSEQ multiplex PCR, lists solely in-frame clones and lacks some. The table shows about 180,000 clones, with 51% occurring only once. Treatment reported: oral pan-JAK inhibitor, 5-10 mg twice daily. Individuals with alopecia areata gave both lesional scalp punch biopsies and peripheral blood for collection.

The sample was CD8+ T cells sorted from blood, taken around week 53, from a patient treated with tofacitinib. The source is a human donor with alopecia areata. This chain uses TRBV6-5 with TRBJ1-5; D is uncertain. Here the CDR3 reads CASSYESAGQPQHF. Here the CDR3 DNA reads TGTGCCAGCAGTTACGAGAGCGCCGGTCAGCCCCAGCATTTT.